Only one count was recorded for the clone carrying this TCR beta chain. CDR1 and CDR2 from the germline V gene are SGHVS and FQNEAQ. The V end was cut by 3 bases, the J end by 3 bases, with 12 bases between. This CDR3 has 16 residues. The data originate from a study of shared clonotypes between healthy human individuals. Using immunoSEQ multiplex PCR, the repertoire was profiled, and TCRdb retains in-frame clones only, with some absent. The sample shows about 1.5 million clones, roughly 96% of them seen only once. This chain uses TRBV7-8 with TRBJ2-6; D is possibly TRBD1 or TRBD2 (5 bases each). The receptor was isolated from a man between 25 and 39 years old in good health. The sequenced sample consisted of naive CD4+ T cells sorted from blood. The subset was: CD45RA+ positively selected. The CDR3 region is CASSFSRGVGANVLTF. As DNA, the CDR3 is TGTGCCAGCAGCTTCAGTAGGGGAGTTGGGGCCAACGTCCTGACTTTC. Full variable domain (remainder filled in from reference TRBV7-8 and TRBJ2-6): GAGVSQSPRYKVAKRGQDVALRCDPISGHVSLFWYQQALGQGPEFLTYFQNEAQLDKSGLPSDRFFAERPEGSVSTLKIQRTQQEDSAVYLCASSFSRGVGANVLTFGAGSRLTVL.